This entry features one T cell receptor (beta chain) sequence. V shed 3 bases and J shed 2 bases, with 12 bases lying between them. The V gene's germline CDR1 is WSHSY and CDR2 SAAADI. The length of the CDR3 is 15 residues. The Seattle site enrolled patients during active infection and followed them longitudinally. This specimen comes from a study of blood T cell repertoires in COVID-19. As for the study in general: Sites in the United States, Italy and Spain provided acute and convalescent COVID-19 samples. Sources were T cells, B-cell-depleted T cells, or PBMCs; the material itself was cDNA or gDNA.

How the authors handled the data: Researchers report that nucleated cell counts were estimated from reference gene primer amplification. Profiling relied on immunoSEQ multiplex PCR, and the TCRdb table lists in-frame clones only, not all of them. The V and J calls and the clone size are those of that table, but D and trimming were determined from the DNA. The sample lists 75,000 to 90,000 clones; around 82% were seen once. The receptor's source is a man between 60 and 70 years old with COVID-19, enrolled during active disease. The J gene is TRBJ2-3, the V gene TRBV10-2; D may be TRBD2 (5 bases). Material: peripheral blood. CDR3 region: CASSEMVASTDTQYF. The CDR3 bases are TGCGCCAGCAGTGAAATGGTAGCGTCCACAGATACGCAGTATTTT.